The TCR beta chain under discussion was sequenced for a study of PD-1 blockade in classical Hodgkin lymphoma. Brentuximab vedotin exposure varied among the patients, all of whom had relapsed after autologous stem cell transplantation. This CDR3 contains 15 residues. Between the trimmed V and J ends, which lost 2 bases and 8 bases, there was a span of 13 bases. CDR1 is SEHNR and CDR2 is FQNEAQ in the germline V gene (reference sequence). Sequencing was performed with immunoSEQ multiplex PCR; in TCRdb, only in-frame clones are kept and a portion is missing. This table has more than 3,500 clones, 60% to 65% appearing once.

Here the sequenced sample was peripheral blood mononuclear cells (PBMCs), taken at baseline. This sequence was found in a human donor with classical Hodgkin lymphoma. J is TRBJ1-6 and V is TRBV7-9; D perhaps matches TRBD1 (6 bases). CDR3 coding DNA: TGTGCCAGCAGCTTACGGGGGGCCGGGGATTCACCCCTCCACTTT. As protein: CASSLRGAGDSPLHF.